Each of the 21 T cell receptor beta chains below was sequenced from the same sample in a study of beta chain features in type 1 diabetes. Sequenced material consisted of expressed TCRB transcripts (all of the isolated RNA was reverse transcribed). Produced via immunoSEQ multiplex PCR; TCRdb's table is partial and in-frame only. The data show 130,000 or so clones, about 9.7% seen once. Sequenced sample: central memory CD4+ T cells from blood. The receptors were gathered from a woman between 40 and 50 years old in good health.

This clone was observed a handful of times. J is TRBJ1-4 and V is TRBV27; D perhaps matches TRBD1 (5 bases). Trimming took 5 bases from V and 7 from J, leaving 14 bases between them. Germline assignment: CDR1 MNHEY and CDR2 SMNVEV (reference sequence). This CDR3 has 14 amino acids. This CDR3 is CASSIRRQSEKLFF. CDR3 sequence (DNA): TGTGCCAGCAGTATAAGGCGACAGAGTGAAAAACTGTTTTTT.

The chain joins TRBV2 to TRBJ1-1; 8 bases line up with TRBD1. Germline trimming cut 4 bases from V and 11 bases from J; bases unmatched to any gene: 12. The CDR3 totals 14 residues. Germline CDR1 reads SNHLY; CDR2 reads FYNNEI. CDR3 nucleotide sequence: TGTGCCAGCAGTGCAGGGGGCGGTAGGACCTGGGCTTTCTTT. This translates into CASSAGGGRTWAFF.

This clone has more than one count but fewer than ten. The chain joins TRBV18 to TRBJ2-1; TRBD1 aligns across 9 bases. Germline V gene sequence: CDR1 KGHSH, CDR2 LQKENI. V lost 2 bases to trimming and J lost 10 bases; unmatched junction nucleotides: 9. There are 15 residues in the CDR3. The CDR3 sequence is CASSPSPGTGSEQFF. The CDR3 DNA reads as TGTGCCAGCTCACCAAGTCCCGGGACAGGGAGCGAGCAGTTCTTC.

This clone was picked up a small number of times. The chain carries TRBV5-1 and TRBJ2-1; TRBD1 agrees at 8 bases. CDR3 length: 15 amino acids. The V gene end was trimmed by 4 bases and the J gene end by 8 bases; junction bases not matched to a gene: 11. Germline assignment: CDR1 SGHRS and CDR2 YFSETQ. CDR3 nucleotides: TGCGCCAGCAGCGCTGACAGGGGTTACGTTGATGAGCAGTTCTTC. This codes for CASSADRGYVDEQFF.

In this sample, this clone turned up a few times. The chain has TRBV19 and TRBJ2-7; a possible D gene is TRBD1 (6 bases). Germline CDR1 LNHDA, CDR2 SQIVND (reference sequence). The ends were cut back, 7 bases at V and 6 bases at J, with 13 bases in the middle. The CDR3 has 12 residues. The CDR3 DNA sequence: TGTGCCAGTAAGTCTCAGGGGTTCGAGCAGTACTTC. Translating gives CASKSQGFEQYF.

The chain is built from TRBV7-9 and TRBJ2-3; tentative D call: TRBD2 (7 bases). Trimming left V 1 base short and J 14 bases short, with 13 bases between. The CDR3 has 12 amino acids. Germline lookup yields CDR1 SEHNR and CDR2 FQNEAQ (reference sequence). This chain's CDR3 is CASSLGGGPWYF. Written as DNA, the CDR3 is TGTGCCAGCAGCTTAGGCGGGGGCCCCTGGTATTTT.

V usage is TRBV7-2 and J usage is TRBJ2-1, with TRBD2 identical over 12 bases. The germline V gene encodes CDR1 SGHTA and CDR2 FQGNSA. The J segment lost 10 bases and the V segment lost 3 bases, leaving 13 bases of the junction unmatched. There are 17 residues in the CDR3. CDR3 amino acids: CASSLRLAGVRGLEQFF. CDR3 nucleotide sequence: TGTGCCAGCAGCTTGAGACTAGCGGGGGTCAGGGGATTGGAGCAGTTCTTC.

This clone was observed many times. The J gene is TRBJ1-4, the V gene TRBV6-1; D is perhaps TRBD1 (6 bases). CDR1 and CDR2 (germline): MNHNS, SASEGT. CDR3 length: 13 amino acids. V lost 5 bases to trimming and J lost 7 bases, with 11 bases between them. The DNA of the CDR3 is TGTGCCAGCAGTCGACAGGTTCCTGAAAAACTGTTTTTT. Its translation is CASSRQVPEKLFF.

This clone showed up just a few times. The chain joins TRBV13 to TRBJ2-2; D call uncertain. This CDR3 has 14 residues. Trimming shortened V by 0 bases and J by 1 base, and 3 bases separated the two germline ends. The germline gives CDR1 PRHDT, CDR2 FYEKMQ (reference sequence). CDR3 sequence: CASSLGGNTGELFF. As DNA, the CDR3 is TGTGCCAGCAGCTTAGGCGGGAACACCGGGGAGCTGTTTTTT. The full variable domain, with the rest looked up from reference TRBV13 and TRBJ2-2, is AAGVIQSPRHLIKEKRETATLKCYPIPRHDTVYWYQQGPGQDPQFLISFYEKMQSDKGSIPDRFSAQQFSDYHSELNMSSLELGDSALYFCASSLGGNTGELFFGEGSRLTVL.

This CDR3 reads CASSRGGDQPQHF. The CDR3 DNA reads as TGTGCCAGCAGCCGAGGGGGGGATCAGCCCCAGCATTTT. The chain couples TRBV11-2 to TRBJ1-5, with D perhaps TRBD1 (6 bases). This CDR3 is 13 amino acids long. CDR1 SGHAT and CDR2 FQNNGV come from the germline V gene. V shed 5 bases and J shed 5 bases, with 10 bases lying between them.

This clone has just a few counts. Other DNA sequences in the same sample also yield this CDR3. The chain carries TRBV11-2 and TRBJ2-1; 8 positions agree with TRBD2. This CDR3 region has 17 residues. J gave up 1 base and V 1 base, and 6 bases lay outside the gene matches. CDR1 SGHAT and CDR2 FQNNGV come from the germline V gene. The CDR3 sequence is CASSLGAGGPSYNEQFF. The CDR3 DNA is TGTGCCAGCAGCTTAGGGGCGGGGGGCCCTTCCTACAATGAGCAGTTCTTC.

The V and J genes are TRBV6-5 and TRBJ2-3, with a weak D call TRBD2 (5 bases). The CDR3 sequence is 14 residues long. Germline CDR1 reads MNHEY; CDR2 reads SVGAGI. Trimming cost V 6 bases and J 2 bases, with 12 bases left between them. CDR3 DNA sequence: TGTGCCAGCAGGACTAATGGGCTCACAGATACGCAGTATTTT. Encoded protein: CASRTNGLTDTQYF.

Notes on this clone: The junction departs from the called germline gene at one end, perhaps through a read error. This chain connects TRBV6-6 to TRBJ2-3; TRBD2 might be the D (6 bases). Per the germline V gene, CDR1 is MNHNY and CDR2 is SVGAGI (reference sequence). The CDR3 extends over 15 amino acids. CDR3 coding DNA: TGTGCCATCAGTGCGGGACTGGTGAGCACAGATACGCAGTATTTT. Protein product: CAISAGLVSTDTQYF.

This clone was seen a few times. The chain carries TRBV4-3 and TRBJ1-2, with D uncertain. The germline V gene encodes CDR1 LGHNA and CDR2 YSLEER. V shed 0 bases and J shed 8 bases, with 13 bases lying between them. The CDR3 totals 14 residues. CDR3 in DNA: TGCGCCAGCAGCCAAGATTTAACAGTCACCGGCTACACCTTC. The encoded protein is CASSQDLTVTGYTF.

The chain uses TRBV4-1 and TRBJ2-1; 9 bases are shared with TRBD2. The junction had 8 bases not matched to a gene; V was cut back by 1 base and J by 7 bases. This CDR3 is built from 16 residues. Germline-derived CDR1 and CDR2 are MGHRA and YSYEKL. The CDR3 DNA sequence: TGCGCCAGCAGCCAAGTAACGGCGGGGGGGGCGAATGAGCAGTTCTTC. Protein sequence: CASSQVTAGGANEQFF.

This chain connects TRBV11-2 to TRBJ2-5; D possibly corresponds to TRBD1 (6 bases). Deletions cut 5 bases from V and 4 bases from J, with 20 bases between. The CDR3 covers 16 residues. The germline CDR1 and CDR2 sequences are SGHAT and FQNNGV. CDR3 DNA: TGTGCCAGCAGCCTCTCCGGGACAAAAGGGGCAGAGACCCAGTACTTC. It specifies CASSLSGTKGAETQYF.

V usage is TRBV19 and J usage is TRBJ2-6, with 7 bases aligning to TRBD1. The CDR3 runs to 14 residues. V lost 8 bases to trimming and J lost 2 bases; unmatched junction nucleotides: 3. Germline loops: CDR1 LNHDA, CDR2 SQIVND (reference sequence). The CDR3 region has the DNA TGTGCCAGTGCAACAGGGGCTGGGGCCAACGTCCTGACTTTC. This translates into CASATGAGANVLTF.

A few counts support this clone. The chain uses TRBV7-9 and TRBJ1-2, with TRBD1 as a possible D gene (6 bases). Germline-derived CDR1 and CDR2 are SEHNR and FQNEAQ (reference sequence). The CDR3 has 14 residues. Trimming stripped 3 bases from V and 9 bases from J, with 17 bases between. Here the CDR3 DNA reads TGTGCCAGCAGCTTTGCCGGGAACCAGGGGAGCTACACCTTC. As protein: CASSFAGNQGSYTF.

This sequence joins TRBV18 and TRBJ1-5; possibly TRBD1 for D (6 bases). Deletions cut 2 bases from V and 4 bases from J, with 9 bases between. The germline V gene has CDR1 KGHSH and CDR2 LQKENI. The CDR3 extends over 14 amino acids. CDR3 in amino acids: CASSPDRNNQPQHF. The CDR3 nucleotides are TGTGCCAGCTCACCAGACAGGAATAATCAGCCCCAGCATTTT. The full variable domain, completed using reference TRBV18 and TRBJ1-5, is NAGVMQNPRHLVRRRGQEARLRCSPMKGHSHVYWYRQLPEEGLKFMVYLQKENIIDESGMPKERFSAEFPKEGPSILRIQQVVRGDSAAYFCASSPDRNNQPQHFGDGTRLSIL.

This clone came up a few times. This chain joins TRBV19 and TRBJ2-7; the D is unclear. The CDR3 totals 13 residues. Germline CDR1 reads LNHDA; CDR2 reads SQIVND (reference sequence). V shed 6 bases and J shed 0 bases, with 9 bases lying between them. The DNA for the CDR3 is TGTGCCAGTAGCGAGGTCTTCTCCTACGAGCAGTACTTC. This encodes CASSEVFSYEQYF.

The table lists this clone with a few counts. The chain combines TRBV5-1 with TRBJ2-1, with 9 bases fitting TRBD1. Trimming removed 1 base from V and 6 bases from J; junction bases left unmatched: 8. This CDR3 is 16 amino acids long. The germline CDR1 and CDR2 sequences are SGHRS and YFSETQ. This CDR3 reads CASSLLGQGSPNEQFF. The CDR3 bases are TGCGCCAGCAGCTTGTTAGGACAGGGGTCCCCCAATGAGCAGTTCTTC.